This T cell receptor beta chain emerged from a study of CD8+CD57+ T cells in acquired aplastic anemia (dated by TCRdb to between 2018 and 2020). About the full investigation: Extracted DNA from sorted CD4+ and CD8+ cells averaged about 3.4 ug, ranging from about 0.19 to 30 ug. CD8+CD57+ expansion was defined as frequency above the mean frequency observed in healthy subjects.

Flow cytometry had shown CD8+CD57+ cell expansion in the patients selected for sequencing. All patients had severe acquired aplastic anemia diagnosed by International Study of Aplastic Anemia and Agranulocytosis and Camitta criteria. No patient had received any therapy when blood was sampled. The study deep-sequenced TCR repertoires of sorted CD4+ and CD8+ blood T cells from severe aplastic anemia patients and healthy subjects. Patients were enrolled in the USA under clinicaltrials.gov protocols 00001620, 01623167, 00001397, 00071045, 00081523 and 00961064. Ficoll-Paque density gradient centrifugation was used to isolate peripheral blood mononuclear cells. Before DNA extraction, CD4+ and CD8+ T cells were sorted by FACS or by magnetic beads. This clonotype was seen only a few times. The antigen it recognizes is unknown. No base quality values were provided; no much bigger clone lies one nucleotide off.

As encoded in the germline V gene (reference sequence), CDR1 is LNHNV while CDR2 is YYDKDF. The V end loses 0 bases and the J end loses 0 bases, and a stretch of 9 bases separates them. The CDR3 has 16 amino acids, counting the end cysteine and phenylalanine. CDR3 DNA only is kept here, 48 bases in frame from base 1. Genomic DNA served as template for TCR beta VDJ combination and CDR3 sequence profiling. TCR repertoire sequencing was run on an Illumina HiSeq 2000. In the authors' own workflow: Repertoires were assessed using TRBV/TRBJ rearrangement plots, CDR3 size and DJ length profiles, and Simpson's diversity index. The most abundant DNA sequence in the deep sequencing data was taken as the immunodominant clone. CDR3 amino acid sequences were checked for sharing between subjects and were compared against published repertoires and the VDJdb database. Through fastp at Q25 and MiXCR, TCRdb rebuilt clones from the public reads, retaining in-frame beta chains. Identical CDR3 protein sequences are pooled into one entry, listed with their most common genes and DNA. The V and J calls here are based on TCRdb, not the publication. The sample yields about 160,000 distinct CDR3 sequences; roughly 50% were counted once. More than 30% of the sample is taken by the ten largest.

Study-level results and caveats: Twenty-nine CD8+ CDR3 sequences were shared between patients and controls but appeared highly expressed in patients and within their immunodominant clones. Between patients and healthy controls, no significant difference in CD8+ Simpson's diversity was found (P=0.060).

This receptor was identified in a human donor with aplastic anemia. Sequences were obtained from sorted CD4+, CD8+, or CD8+CD57+ T cells (not recorded which) from PBMCs. This sequence uses TRBV15 and TRBJ1-3; the D gene is not confidently resolved. The CDR3 protein sequence reads: CATSREVSASGNTIYF. The DNA reads TGTGCCACCAGCAGAGAGGTTTCAGCCTCTGGAAACACCATATATTTT.